This entry features one T cell receptor beta chain sequence. TCRbeta libraries were built with three rounds of nested PCR, modified from ARM-PCR. TCRdb reanalysed the multiplex PCR reads using MiXCR and keeps one entry per CDR3 protein. The sample includes 200,000 to 250,000 distinct CDR3 sequences, 71% seen only once; the top ten take around 27%. The data were taken from a study of tumor and adjacent non-tumor tissue in lung cancer. V was pared by 2 bases and J by 4 bases, with 12 bases between. The CDR3 consists of 14 residues. The germline V gene encodes CDR1 SGHRS and CDR2 YFSETQ. No cell sorting was done before RNA was extracted from the tissue.

V gene TRBV5-1 combines with J gene TRBJ1-1; perhaps TRBD1 as D (5 bases). Sequenced: lung tumor tissue. The clonotype was recovered from a man aged 55 to 70 with non-small cell lung cancer. The CDR3 DNA follows: TGCGCCAGCAGCTTAGAGGGGTTTTCCACTGAAGCTTTCTTT. Its translation is CASSLEGFSTEAFF. The whole variable domain, remainder taken from reference TRBV5-1 and TRBJ1-1, is KAGVTQTPRYLIKTRGQQVTLSCSPISGHRSVSWYQQTPGQGLQFLFEYFSETQRNKGNFPGRFSGRQFSNSRSEMNVSTLELGDSALYLCASSLEGFSTEAFFGQGTRLTVV.